This is a list of T cell receptor beta chains from one sample in a study of blood T cell repertoires in COVID-19. The protocol was immunoSEQ multiplex PCR, while the TCRdb copy is restricted to in-frame clones and leaves out a portion. In the table there are about 50,000 clones, around four fifths of which are singletons. The sample was peripheral blood. These TCRs come from a woman aged 80 or older with acute or convalescent COVID-19. CDR3s include the opening cysteine and the closing phenylalanine or tryptophan. Each record gives: V gene, clone size, J gene, D gene, CDR3 DNA, CDR3 protein. D genes are given only for firm matches. Size is stated for part of the rows, as once, few or many counts, or as a class when the clone is expanded.

TRBV18	once	TRBJ1-5	.	TGTGCCAGCTCACCATTGAGGACTTATAGCAATCAGCCCCAGCATTTT	CASSPLRTYSNQPQHF
TRBV14	.	TRBJ2-7	.	TGTGCCAGCAGCCAAGCCGGAGGTAGCGAGCAGTACTTC	CASSQAGGSEQYF
TRBV3-1/TRBV3-2	.	TRBJ1-1	.	TGTGCCAGCAGCCAAACAGCCAACACTGAAGCTTTCTTT	CASSQTANTEAFF
TRBV6-1	.	TRBJ2-7	TRBD2	TGTGCCAGCAGTGAATCGGGGGGGAACTACGAGCAGTACTTC	CASSESGGNYEQYF
TRBV11-2	.	TRBJ2-1	TRBD1	TGTGCCAGCAGCTTCGACAGGGGCGGCCACAATGAGCAGTTCTTC	CASSFDRGGHNEQFF
TRBV3-1/TRBV3-2	.	TRBJ2-7	.	TGTGCCAGCAGCCAAGATATGGCGGGGCAACGACGGCAGTACTTC	CASSQDMAGQRRQYF
TRBV6-5	.	TRBJ1-3	.	TGTGCCAGTCAGGGGTATGTTGGAAACACCATATATTTT	CASQGYVGNTIYF
TRBV5-1	.	TRBJ1-2	TRBD1	TGCGCCAGCAGCCCCGGACAGGGTACTAACTATGGCTACACCTTC	CASSPGQGTNYGYTF
TRBV7-8	.	TRBJ1-3	TRBD1	TGTGCCAGCAGCGGGACAGGGGGCAAAGGAAACACCATATATTTT	CASSGTGGKGNTIYF
TRBV15	once	TRBJ1-1	.	TGTGCCACCAGCAGAGAAGCCCGGGACACTGAAGCTTTCTTT	CATSREARDTEAFF
TRBV19	few	TRBJ1-6	.	TGTGCCAGTAGTATACCAGGGGATCTATCCTATAATTCACCCCTCCACTTT	CASSIPGDLSYNSPLHF
TRBV10-3	once	TRBJ2-1	TRBD2	TGTGCCATCAGTGAATCTTCACTAGCGGGGGCAGTCAATGAGCAGTTCTTC	CAISESSLAGAVNEQFF
TRBV6-5	.	TRBJ2-1	TRBD2	TGTGCCAGCAGTTTCCTAGCGGGCGGTGAGCAGTTCTTC	CASSFLAGGEQFF
TRBV5-1	.	TRBJ1-5	.	TGCGCCAGCAGCTTTATCGGAGGAATCAATCAGCCCCAGCATTTT	CASSFIGGINQPQHF
TRBV11-2	.	TRBJ2-2	TRBD2	TGTGCCAGCAGCCCAGGGACTAGCGGGTCCCCCGGGGAGCTGTTTTTT	CASSPGTSGSPGELFF
TRBV6-6	.	TRBJ1-1	.	TGTGCCAGTCTCCGGGACAATCTCATGAACACTGAAGCTTTCTTT	CASLRDNLMNTEAFF
TRBV4-1	.	TRBJ1-3	.	TGCGCCAGCAGTATCGTCTCGGGAAACTCTGGAAACACCATATATTTT	CASSIVSGNSGNTIYF
TRBV11-3	.	TRBJ2-5	.	TGTGCCAGCAGCTTCTGGAGAGAGACCCAGTACTTC	CASSFWRETQYF
TRBV11-2	few	TRBJ1-1	.	TGTGCCAGCAGCTCGAACCAGGTTACTGAAGCTTTCTTT	CASSSNQVTEAFF
TRBV18	.	TRBJ1-2	TRBD1	TGTGCCAGCTCACTAAACGACAGGGGGGCTAACTATGGCTACACCTTC	CASSLNDRGANYGYTF
TRBV6-5	.	TRBJ1-1	TRBD1	TGTGCCAGCAGTTTTCAGGACAGGGGCACTGAAGCTTTCTTT	CASSFQDRGTEAFF
TRBV3-1/TRBV3-2	.	TRBJ2-5	TRBD2	TGTGCCAGCAGCCAAGGCCTAGCGGGGGCCCAAGAGACCCAGTACTTC	CASSQGLAGAQETQYF
TRBV7-9	.	TRBJ2-1	TRBD1	TGTGCCAGCAGCCCCGGACAGGGGTATGCCAATGAGCAGTTCTTC	CASSPGQGYANEQFF
TRBV12-3/TRBV12-4	.	TRBJ2-1	.	TGTGCCAGCAGTCTTTACAATGAGCAGTTCTTC	CASSLYNEQFF